A selection of T cell receptor beta chains follows, all from one sample in a study of OX40 agonist ivuxolimab in advanced cancers. Generated by immunoSEQ multiplex PCR, the TCRdb table keeps only in-frame clones and is missing some. This repertoire shows tens of thousands of clones, about 91% found once; its top ten account for 3.5% to 5%. The specimen was CD4+ or CD8+ T cells sorted from blood, collected in a trial of the OX40 agonist ivuxolimab. The receptors originated from an adult with an advanced solid tumor such as melanoma, head and neck, liver or kidney cancer. Both conserved end residues are part of each CDR3. Fields, in order: D gene, clone size, V gene, J gene, CDR3 DNA, CDR3 protein. D genes are given only for firm matches. Clone size is not always given. Where it is, it says once, few, many or a class for expanded clones.

TRBD1	.	TRBV4-1	TRBJ1-1	TGCGCCAGCAGCCAGTTTAGGACAGGGGGCACTGAAGCTTTCTTT	CASSQFRTGGTEAFF
TRBD2	.	TRBV27	TRBJ2-5	TGTGCCAGCAGTTTGATCGGGGGGGAGACCCAGTACTTC	CASSLIGGETQYF
.	.	TRBV27	TRBJ2-1	TGTGCCAGCAGTTTAGGAGGACCTTGGAATGAGCAGTTCTTC	CASSLGGPWNEQFF
.	.	TRBV25-1	TRBJ2-3	TGTGCCAGCAGTGAATTGAACACAGATACGCAGTATTTT	CASSELNTDTQYF
.	.	TRBV10-2	TRBJ1-5	TGCGCCAGCAGTGAGTTCGCCTTGACAGCGGCCCAGCATTTT	CASSEFALTAAQHF
.	.	TRBV5-4	TRBJ2-3	TGTGCCAGCAGCCCCCGGGGGACTAGCACAGATACGCAGTATTTT	CASSPRGTSTDTQYF
TRBD2	.	TRBV10-3	TRBJ2-7	TGTGCCATCACGGCGGGAGGGTCCTACGAGCAGTACTTC	CAITAGGSYEQYF
.	.	TRBV6-5	TRBJ1-1	TGTGCCAGCAGCCTACAATGGCGGAAGGGCACTGAAGCTTTCTTT	CASSLQWRKGTEAFF
.	.	TRBV6-5	TRBJ1-5	TGTGCCAGCAATTATTTCACAGTCCCGAAGAGTCAGCCCCAGCATTTT	CASNYFTVPKSQPQHF
.	once	TRBV27	TRBJ1-1	TGTGCCAGCAGTTTTGTTGGGGCGGGGGTGGGGGACACTGAAGCTTTCTTT	CASSFVGAGVGDTEAFF
.	.	TRBV7-9	TRBJ2-3	TGTGCCAGCAGCTTATACAGTACCGCCACAGATACGCAGTATTTT	CASSLYSTATDTQYF
.	.	TRBV27	TRBJ1-2	TGTGCCAGCAGTTTATTTCCAAGTCGCTACTACACCTTC	CASSLFPSRYYTF
.	.	TRBV30	TRBJ1-3	TGTGCCTGGATGGGCCACTCTGGAAACACCATATATTTT	CAWMGHSGNTIYF
TRBD1	.	TRBV14	TRBJ1-1	TGTGCCAGCAGCCAACTAGGACAGGGAAACACTGAAGCTTTCTTT	CASSQLGQGNTEAFF
.	.	TRBV11-2	TRBJ2-7	TGTGCCAGCAGCTGGGACACAGCCTACGAGCAGTACTTC	CASSWDTAYEQYF
.	.	TRBV28	TRBJ1-1	TGTGCCAGCAGTTTCCCCGTTAGAGGGGGAGGGAGGAGCACTGAAGCTTTCTTT	CASSFPVRGGGRSTEAFF
TRBD1	.	TRBV5-1	TRBJ2-2	TGCGCCAGCAGCCCGACAGGGGACGAGGTTACCGGGGAGCTGTTTTTT	CASSPTGDEVTGELFF
.	.	TRBV4-1	TRBJ2-7	TGCGCCAGCAGCCAAGACCCTAGCGACCAATACTCCTACGAGCAGTACTTC	CASSQDPSDQYSYEQYF
.	.	TRBV4-3	TRBJ2-7	TGCGCCAGCAGCCAAGAACTGAGTCTAGCGCCCGCCTACGAGCAGTACTTC	CASSQELSLAPAYEQYF
TRBD2	.	TRBV27	TRBJ2-5	TGTGCCAGCAGTGCTAGCGGGGGGCAAGAGACCCAGTACTTC	CASSASGGQETQYF
TRBD2	.	TRBV10-3	TRBJ2-7	TGTGCCATCAGTCTAGCGGGAGGGCCTGGAGAGCAGTACTTC	CAISLAGGPGEQYF
.	.	TRBV5-1	TRBJ2-4	TGCGCCAGCAGCTTGGGGACAGCCACCTCTCTCAAAAACATTCAGTACTTC	CASSLGTATSLKNIQYF
.	.	TRBV18	TRBJ2-7	TGTGCCAGCTCAGCCTCCTACGAGCAGTACTTC	CASSASYEQYF
.	once	TRBV11-2	TRBJ2-1	TGTGCCAGCAGTACTTACGAGAGCCGGGATATAGGATACAATGAGCAGTTCTTC	CASSTYESRDIGYNEQFF
TRBD1	.	TRBV18	TRBJ1-4	TGTGCCAGCTCACCACCGGACAGGGGGGGTGAAAAACTGTTTTTT	CASSPPDRGGEKLFF